The TCR beta chain described here comes from a study of T-cell memory formation after mild COVID-19 (dated by TCRdb to the early 2020s). Background on the whole study: TCR sequence clusters from the two donors were largely donor specific. T-cell clones expanding and contracting after mild COVID-19 in a couple of donors were tracked by longitudinal TCRalpha and TCRbeta repertoire sequencing. Two young, previously healthy adult volunteers made up the cohort, one male and one female. The paper as a whole reports these results and caveats: The detection of some responding clones in pre-infection memory suggests that pre-existing cross-reactive memory T cells joined the SARS-CoV-2 response. Balanced CD4/CD8 phenotypes were observed for clones contracting from day 15 to 85, whereas a bias towards CD4+ was observed for a second wave of clones expanding from day 15 to 37. Contracting CD4+ clones were located mainly in the CM and EM memory subsets, whereas CD8+ clones were found to be enriched in EMRA. Only a couple of mild cases were covered in the study, and larger cohorts including severe cases with pre-infection samples were considered necessary. The second-wave clones that peaked on day 37 were not confirmed to be SARS-CoV-2 specific.

Sequencing took place on an Illumina NovaSeq 6000. Using 5'RACE with constant-segment primers, TCRalpha and TCRbeta cDNA libraries were constructed, with sample barcodes and unique molecular identifiers added in the process. RNA was extracted from every sample with Trizol reagent. Libraries were amplified in two PCR steps, with a second sample barcode and Illumina TruSeq adapters added in the second step. The libraries were sequenced on an Illumina NovaSeq using 2 x 150 bp paired-end reads. Processing in the source paper ran as follows. The reads were demultiplexed and collapsed into UMI-guided consensus sequences using migec v1.2.7. Using mixcr v2.1.11, UMI consensuses were aligned to TRA and TRB V and J templates and then assembled into clonotypes. A clonotype was counted as expanded or contracted only if both edgeR and NoisET called the change significant, with noise models trained on biological replicates. edgeR calls used a false discovery rate-adjusted p below 0.01 and a log2 fold-change threshold of 1. PCA with hierarchical clustering of max-normalized trajectories of the 1000 most abundant clonotypes was used as exploratory dynamics analysis. Each responding clone was given a CD4 or CD8 phenotype based on the CD4+ and CD8+ repertoires, which had been sequenced separately. TCRdb's own reprocessing of the public reads used fastp at Q25 and MiXCR and kept productive beta chains. One record per CDR3 amino acid sequence lists the most common genes and DNA. The V and J calls were determined by TCRdb, not by the authors. The sample data list roughly 250,000 distinct CDR3 sequences, and 15% to 20% of these were observed just once. Around 3.4% of the sample is in the top ten clones.

Notes on this clonotype: It has no known antigen specificity. Per-base qualities were not stored, and no clone one base away is much larger.

PBMCs were isolated by Ficoll-Paque density gradient centrifugation. CDR1 and CDR2 were assigned from the germline V gene as SGHVS and FNYEAQ. Counted from cysteine to phenylalanine, this CDR3 has 17 amino acids. Only CDR3 DNA is held: 51 bases, read in frame from base 1. Trimming removed 0 bases from V and 2 bases from J; the gene matches leave 7 bases unexplained. The rearrangement joined TRBV7-6 to TRBJ1-3; 7 bases in the middle match TRBD1. The sample comprised PBMCs or a T cell subset sorted from them (not recorded which). This sequence originates from a man aged 18 to 29 who had mild COVID-19 (a few samples of this study predate the infection). The sample titles of this study are shuffled in the database, so cell type and time point are left out; the donor was told from shared clones. In nucleotide form, the sequence is TGTGCCAGCAGCTTAGCTGGGCAGGGGGTGGCTGGAAACACCATATATTTT. It is translated as CASSLAGQGVAGNTIYF.